This TCR beta chain was recorded in a study of blood T cells in healthy people across ages. Study context: There was about one barcoded beta molecule captured by template switching per two T cells.

This CDR3 is 15 amino acids long. Germline trimming cut 4 bases from V and 5 bases from J; bases unmatched to any gene: 10. Looked up from germline, CDR1 is SGHTS and CDR2 is YDEGEE. On this clonotype: Its antigen is still unknown.

Next came a second PCR, run for about 7 to 12 cycles, which used a sample-barcoded 5' primer along with a J-beta primer mix. TCRdb called the 5' RACE reads again in MiXCR, with one record for every CDR3 protein. Of fewer than 2,000,000 distinct CDR3 sequences in the sample, about 35% were seen once. Every sample had a minimum of 6.5 million PBMCs isolated. Study-level findings and limits: Fewer expanded clones and more diversity marked long-lived versus aged donors.

Material for sequencing was blood. The TCR sequence derives from a woman in her twenties or thirties in good health. This chain uses TRBV5-8 with TRBJ2-5; 8 bases line up with TRBD2. The CDR3 spells CASSLDGGAQETQYF. The CDR3 DNA is TGTGCCAGCAGCCTGGACGGGGGGGCCCAGGAGACCCAGTACTTC.